This T cell receptor beta chain was profiled in a study of a mutant IDH1 vaccine in newly diagnosed glioma. In the study overall: Therapy received beforehand was radiotherapy, temozolomide, or both, with most patients given both. Overall study results and limits: Patients showed vaccine-induced immune responses at a rate of about 93%.

V lost 6 bases and J 6 bases, leaving 9 bases between the germline ends. The V gene's germline CDR1 is SNHLY and CDR2 FYNNEI. CDR3 size: 12 residues. The sample's time point: baseline, week 1 (first vaccination visit). Treatment here: pre-vaccination baseline after standard-of-care therapy. Worth noting for this clone: Its target is not known.

The data were produced by immunoSEQ multiplex PCR, yet TCRdb's version contains in-frame clones alone and is incomplete. The sample has nearly 70,000 clones, about four fifths seen once. Sequencing was performed on PBMCs, taken from a glioma patient treated with radiotherapy, temozolomide or both. The chain links TRBV2 to TRBJ2-1, with D possibly TRBD2 on 5 matching bases. The clonotype comes from a man over 45 with glioma. The CDR3 coding sequence is TGTGCCAGCAGCCCCAGCGGCAATGAGCAGTTCTTC. Residues: CASSPSGNEQFF.